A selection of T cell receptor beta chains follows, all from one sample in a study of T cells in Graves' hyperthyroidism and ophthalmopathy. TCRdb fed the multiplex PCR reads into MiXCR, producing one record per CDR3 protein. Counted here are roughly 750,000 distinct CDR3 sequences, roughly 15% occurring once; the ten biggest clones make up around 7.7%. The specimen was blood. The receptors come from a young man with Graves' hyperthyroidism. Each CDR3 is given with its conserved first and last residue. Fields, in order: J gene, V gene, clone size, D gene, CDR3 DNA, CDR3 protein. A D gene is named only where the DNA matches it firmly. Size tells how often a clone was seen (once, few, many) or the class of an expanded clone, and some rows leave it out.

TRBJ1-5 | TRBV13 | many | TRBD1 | TGTGCCAGCAGCCTGGGACAGGGTTATCAGCCCCAGCATTTT | CASSLGQGYQPQHF
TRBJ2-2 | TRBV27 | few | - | TGTGCCAGCAGTATCCGGGAGTCCACCGGGGAGCTGTTTTTT | CASSIRESTGELFF
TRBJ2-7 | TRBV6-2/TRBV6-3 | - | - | TGTGCCAGCAGCGGGCCTAGGGGCCCCATCGAGCAGTACTTC | CASSGPRGPIEQYF
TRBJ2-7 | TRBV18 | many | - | TGTGCCAGCTCCGCAGGGCGTTCTGGGGAGCAGTACTTC | CASSAGRSGEQYF
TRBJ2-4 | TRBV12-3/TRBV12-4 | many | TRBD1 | TGTGCCAGCAGCCGGACAGGCAAAAACATTCAGTACTTC | CASSRTGKNIQYF
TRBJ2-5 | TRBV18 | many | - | TGTGCCAGCTCACCCCCTGAAACAGGGTACCAAGAGACCCAGTACTTC | CASSPPETGYQETQYF
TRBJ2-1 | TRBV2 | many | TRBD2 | TGTGCCAGCAGGTTGGGAGGGTCGGAGTTCTTC | CASRLGGSEFF
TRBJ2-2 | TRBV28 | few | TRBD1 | TGTGCCAGCAGGGCAGGGGGCCTTTCTTCGAACACCGGGGAGCTGTTTTTT | CASRAGGLSSNTGELFF
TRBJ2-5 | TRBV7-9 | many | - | TGTGCCAGCAGCTTAGTAGCTCCTTGGACCCAGTACTTC | CASSLVAPWTQYF
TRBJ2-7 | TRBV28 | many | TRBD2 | TGTGCCAGCAGTTTCCTAGCGGGCCCCTACGAGCAGTACTTC | CASSFLAGPYEQYF
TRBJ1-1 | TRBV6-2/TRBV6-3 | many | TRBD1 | TGTGCCAGCAGTTACCTGGACAGGCCGGCAGCTTTCTTT | CASSYLDRPAAFF